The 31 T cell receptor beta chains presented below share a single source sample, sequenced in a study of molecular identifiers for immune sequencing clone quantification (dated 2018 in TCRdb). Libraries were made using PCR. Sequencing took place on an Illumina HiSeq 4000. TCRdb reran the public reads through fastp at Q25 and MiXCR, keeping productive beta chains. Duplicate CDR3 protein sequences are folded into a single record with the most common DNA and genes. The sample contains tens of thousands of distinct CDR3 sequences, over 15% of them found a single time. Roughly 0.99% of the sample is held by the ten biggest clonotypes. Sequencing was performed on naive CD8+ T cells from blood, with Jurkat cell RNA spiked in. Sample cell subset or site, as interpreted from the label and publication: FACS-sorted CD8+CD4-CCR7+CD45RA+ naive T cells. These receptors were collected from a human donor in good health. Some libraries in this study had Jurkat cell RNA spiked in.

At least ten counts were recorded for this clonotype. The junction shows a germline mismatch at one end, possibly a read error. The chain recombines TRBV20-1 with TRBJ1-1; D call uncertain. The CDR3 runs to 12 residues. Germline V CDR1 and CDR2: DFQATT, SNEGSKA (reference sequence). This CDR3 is CSARVTGIFWPF. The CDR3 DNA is TGCAGTGCTAGAGTGACGGGAATCTTTTGGCCGTTT.

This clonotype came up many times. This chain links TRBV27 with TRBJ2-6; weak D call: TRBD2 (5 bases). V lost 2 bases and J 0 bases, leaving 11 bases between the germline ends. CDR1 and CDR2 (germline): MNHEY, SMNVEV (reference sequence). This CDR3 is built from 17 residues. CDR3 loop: CASSLSDYPSGANVLTF. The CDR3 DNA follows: TGTGCCAGCAGTTTAAGTGACTACCCCTCTGGGGCCAACGTCCTGACTTTC.

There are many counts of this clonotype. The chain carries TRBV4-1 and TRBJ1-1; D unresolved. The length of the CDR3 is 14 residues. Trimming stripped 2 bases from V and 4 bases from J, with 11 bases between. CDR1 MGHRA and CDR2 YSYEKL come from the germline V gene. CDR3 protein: CASSQTPGGTEAFF. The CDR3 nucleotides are TGCGCCAGCAGCCAAACACCTGGCGGCACTGAAGCTTTCTTT.

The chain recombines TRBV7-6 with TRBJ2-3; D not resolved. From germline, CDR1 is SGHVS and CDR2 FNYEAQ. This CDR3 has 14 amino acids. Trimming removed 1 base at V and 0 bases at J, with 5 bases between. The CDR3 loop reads CASSLGPSTDTQYF. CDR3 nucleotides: TGTGCCAGCAGCTTAGGCCCAAGCACAGATACGCAGTATTTT.

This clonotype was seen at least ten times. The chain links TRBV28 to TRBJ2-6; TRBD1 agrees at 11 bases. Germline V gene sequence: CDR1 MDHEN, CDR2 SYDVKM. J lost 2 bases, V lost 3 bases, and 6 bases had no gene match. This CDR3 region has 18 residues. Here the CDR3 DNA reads TGTGCCAGCAGTTTCGGACAGGGGGCGTTTGCTGGGGCCAACGTCCTGACTTTC. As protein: CASSFGQGAFAGANVLTF.

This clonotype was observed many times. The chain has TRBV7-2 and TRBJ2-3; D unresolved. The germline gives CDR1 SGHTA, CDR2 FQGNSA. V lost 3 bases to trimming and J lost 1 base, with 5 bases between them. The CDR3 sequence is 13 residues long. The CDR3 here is CASSFGGTDTQYF. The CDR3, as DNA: TGTGCCAGCAGCTTCGGCGGCACAGATACGCAGTATTTT.

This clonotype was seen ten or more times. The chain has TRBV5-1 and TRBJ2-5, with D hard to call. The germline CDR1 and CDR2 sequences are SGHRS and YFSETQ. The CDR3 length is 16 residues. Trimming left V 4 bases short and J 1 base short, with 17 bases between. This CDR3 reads CASSLGEVPSQETQYF. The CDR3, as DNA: TGCGCCAGCAGCCTTGGGGAAGTTCCCAGCCAAGAGACCCAGTACTTC.

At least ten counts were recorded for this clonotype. CDR3 sequence: CASSQAGQRQETQYF. The CDR3 DNA reads TGTGCCAGCAGCCAAGCGGGACAGCGACAAGAGACCCAGTACTTC. The chain recombines TRBV16 with TRBJ2-5; D might be TRBD1 (7 bases). Trimming shortened V by 2 bases and J by 2 bases, and 12 bases separated the two germline ends. The germline gives CDR1 KGHSY, CDR2 FQNENV. There are 15 residues in the CDR3.

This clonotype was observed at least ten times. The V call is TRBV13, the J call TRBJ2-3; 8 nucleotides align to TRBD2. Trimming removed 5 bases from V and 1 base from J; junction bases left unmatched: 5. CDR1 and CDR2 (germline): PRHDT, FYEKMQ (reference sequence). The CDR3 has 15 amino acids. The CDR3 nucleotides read TGTGCCAGCAGCCCCCCGGGAGGGGGCACAGATACGCAGTATTTT. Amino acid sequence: CASSPPGGGTDTQYF.

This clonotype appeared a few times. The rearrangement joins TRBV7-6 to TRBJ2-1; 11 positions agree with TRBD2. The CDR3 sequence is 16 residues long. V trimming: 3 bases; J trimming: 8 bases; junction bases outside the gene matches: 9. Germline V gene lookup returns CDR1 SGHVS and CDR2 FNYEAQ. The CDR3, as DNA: TGTGCCAGCAGCTTTCAACCGGGACTAGCGGCGGATGAGCAGTTCTTC. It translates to CASSFQPGLAADEQFF.

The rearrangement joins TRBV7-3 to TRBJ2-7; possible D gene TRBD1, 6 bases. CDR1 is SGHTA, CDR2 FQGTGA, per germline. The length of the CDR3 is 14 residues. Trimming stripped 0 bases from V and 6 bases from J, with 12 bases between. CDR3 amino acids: CASSLTGAQGEQYF. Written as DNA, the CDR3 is TGTGCCAGCAGCTTAACGGGGGCGCAGGGCGAGCAGTACTTC.

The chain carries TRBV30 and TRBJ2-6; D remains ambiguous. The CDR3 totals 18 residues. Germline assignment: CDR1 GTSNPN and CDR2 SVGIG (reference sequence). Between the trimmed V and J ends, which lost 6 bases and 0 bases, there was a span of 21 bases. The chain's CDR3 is CACCPAAAPFSGANVLTF. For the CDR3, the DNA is TGTGCCTGTTGTCCCGCGGCAGCCCCCTTCTCTGGGGCCAACGTCCTGACTTTC.

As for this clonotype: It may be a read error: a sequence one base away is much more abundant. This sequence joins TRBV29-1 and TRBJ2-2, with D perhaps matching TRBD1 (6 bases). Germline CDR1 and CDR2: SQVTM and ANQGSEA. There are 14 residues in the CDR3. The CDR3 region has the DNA TGCAGCGGTACAGGGTCAGGAAACACCGGGAAGCTGTTTTTT. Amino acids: CSGTGSGNTGKLFF.

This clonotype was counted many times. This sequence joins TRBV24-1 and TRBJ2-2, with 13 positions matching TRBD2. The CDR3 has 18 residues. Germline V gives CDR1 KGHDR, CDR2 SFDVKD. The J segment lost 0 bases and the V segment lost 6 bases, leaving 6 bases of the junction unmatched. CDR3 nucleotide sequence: TGTGCCACCAGTCCTAGGACTAGCGGGGGAACGAACACCGGGGAGCTGTTTTTT. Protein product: CATSPRTSGGTNTGELFF.

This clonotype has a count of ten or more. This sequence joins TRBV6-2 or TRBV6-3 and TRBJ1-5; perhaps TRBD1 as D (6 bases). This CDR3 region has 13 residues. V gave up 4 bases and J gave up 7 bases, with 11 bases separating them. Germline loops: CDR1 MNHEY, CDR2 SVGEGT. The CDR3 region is CASSFQGYQPQHF. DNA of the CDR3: TGTGCCAGCAGTTTTCAGGGGTACCAGCCCCAGCATTTT.

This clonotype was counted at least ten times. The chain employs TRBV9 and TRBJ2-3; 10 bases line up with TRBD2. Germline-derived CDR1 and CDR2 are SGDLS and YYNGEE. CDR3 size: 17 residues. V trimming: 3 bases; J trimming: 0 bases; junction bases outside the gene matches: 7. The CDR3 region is CASSDSGGLPSTDTQYF. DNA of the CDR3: TGTGCCAGCAGCGATAGCGGGGGGCTCCCGAGCACAGATACGCAGTATTTT.

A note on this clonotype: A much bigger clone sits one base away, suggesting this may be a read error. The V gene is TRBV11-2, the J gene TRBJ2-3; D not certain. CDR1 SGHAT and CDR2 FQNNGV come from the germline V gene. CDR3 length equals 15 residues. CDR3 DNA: TGTGCCAACAGCTTAATAGCCTTTGGCCAAGATACGCAGTATTTT. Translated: CANSLIAFGQDTQYF.

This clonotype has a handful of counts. For the CDR3, the DNA is TGTGCCAGCAGTATTAGCGGGAGCTCCTACGAGCAGTACTTC. Translated, it gives CASSISGSSYEQYF. The chain links TRBV27 to TRBJ2-7; 9 bases agree with TRBD2. V shed 5 bases, J shed 0 bases, and the junction held 2 bases outside the gene matches. CDR1 MNHEY and CDR2 SMNVEV come from the germline V gene (reference sequence). The CDR3 is 14 amino acids.

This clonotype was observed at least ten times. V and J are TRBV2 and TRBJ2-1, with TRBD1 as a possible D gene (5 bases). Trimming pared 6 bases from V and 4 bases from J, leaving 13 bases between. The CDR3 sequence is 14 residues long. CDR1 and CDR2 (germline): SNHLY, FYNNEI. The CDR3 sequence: CASRETDNYNEQFF. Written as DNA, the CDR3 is TGTGCCAGCAGGGAGACAGACAATTACAATGAGCAGTTCTTC. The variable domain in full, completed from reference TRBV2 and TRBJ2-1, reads EPEVTQTPSHQVTQMGQEVILRCVPISNHLYFYWYRQILGQKVEFLVSFYNNEISEKSEIFDDQFSVERPDGSNFTLKIRSTKLEDSAMYFCASRETDNYNEQFFGPGTRLTVL.

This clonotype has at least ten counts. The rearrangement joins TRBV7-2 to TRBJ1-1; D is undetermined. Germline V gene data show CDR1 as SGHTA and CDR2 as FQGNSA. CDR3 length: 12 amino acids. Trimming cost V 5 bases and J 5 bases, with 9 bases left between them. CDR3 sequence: CASSATGTEAFF. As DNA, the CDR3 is TGTGCCAGCAGCGCGACGGGGACTGAAGCTTTCTTT.

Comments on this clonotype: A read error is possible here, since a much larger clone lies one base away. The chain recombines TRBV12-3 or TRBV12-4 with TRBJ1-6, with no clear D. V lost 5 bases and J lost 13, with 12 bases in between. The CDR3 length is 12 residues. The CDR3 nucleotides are TGTGCCAGCAGTCTCCTGATGAGTCCCCTCCACTTT. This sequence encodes CASSLLMSPLHF.

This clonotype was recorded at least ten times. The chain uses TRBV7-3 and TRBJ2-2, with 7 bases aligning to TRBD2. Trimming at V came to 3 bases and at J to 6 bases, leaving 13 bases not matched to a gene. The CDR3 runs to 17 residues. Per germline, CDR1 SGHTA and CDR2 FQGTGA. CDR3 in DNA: TGTGCCAGCAGCTTGGGGGGGGATCTTGGAACTTCCGGGGAGCTGTTTTTT. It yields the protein CASSLGGDLGTSGELFF.

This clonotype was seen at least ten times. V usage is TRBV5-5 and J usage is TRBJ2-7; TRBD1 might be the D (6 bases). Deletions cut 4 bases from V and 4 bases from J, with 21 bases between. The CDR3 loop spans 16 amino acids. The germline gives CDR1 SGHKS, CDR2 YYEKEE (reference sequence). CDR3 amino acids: CASSLRTVQTKYEQYF. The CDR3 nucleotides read TGTGCCAGCAGCCTCCGGACAGTGCAAACTAAGTACGAGCAGTACTTC.

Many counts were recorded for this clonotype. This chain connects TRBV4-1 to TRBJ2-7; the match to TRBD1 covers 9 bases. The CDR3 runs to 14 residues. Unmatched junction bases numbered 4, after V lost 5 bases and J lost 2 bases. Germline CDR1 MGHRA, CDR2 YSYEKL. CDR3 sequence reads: CASSSRDRAYEQYF. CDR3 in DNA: TGCGCCAGCAGCAGCCGGGACAGGGCCTACGAGCAGTACTTC.

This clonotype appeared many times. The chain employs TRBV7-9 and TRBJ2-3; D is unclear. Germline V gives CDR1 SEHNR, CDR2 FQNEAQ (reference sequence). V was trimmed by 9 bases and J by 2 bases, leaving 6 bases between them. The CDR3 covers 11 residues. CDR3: CARENTDTQYF. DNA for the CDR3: TGTGCCAGAGAAAACACAGATACGCAGTATTTT.

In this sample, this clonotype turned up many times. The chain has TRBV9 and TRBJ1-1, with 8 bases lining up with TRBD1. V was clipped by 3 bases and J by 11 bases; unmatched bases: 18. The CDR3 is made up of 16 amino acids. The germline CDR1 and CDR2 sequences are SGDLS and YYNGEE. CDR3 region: CASSAPDRGGFQEAFF. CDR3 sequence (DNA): TGTGCCAGCAGCGCCCCAGACAGGGGAGGTTTTCAAGAGGCTTTCTTT. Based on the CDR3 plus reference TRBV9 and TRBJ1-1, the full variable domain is DSGVTQTPKHLITATGQRVTLRCSPRSGDLSVYWYQQSLDQGLQFLIQYYNGEERAKGNILERFSAQQFPDLHSELNLSSLELGDSALYFCASSAPDRGGFQEAFFGQGTRLTVV.

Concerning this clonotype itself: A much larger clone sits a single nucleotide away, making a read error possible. The CDR3 DNA reads TGTGCCCGCAGCGAACGACTAACCCTAGAGCAGTTCTTC. Encoded protein: CARSERLTLEQFF. J is TRBJ2-1 and V is TRBV14; maybe TRBD2 (5 bases). The CDR3 totals 13 residues. Germline V gene lookup returns CDR1 SGHDN and CDR2 FVKESK. The full variable domain, rest sourced from reference TRBV14 and TRBJ2-1, is EAGVTQFPSHSVIEKGQTVTLRCDPISGHDNLYWYRRVMGKEIKFLLHFVKESKQDESGMPNNRFLAERTGGTYSTLKVQPAELEDSGVYFCARSERLTLEQFFGPGTRLTVL.

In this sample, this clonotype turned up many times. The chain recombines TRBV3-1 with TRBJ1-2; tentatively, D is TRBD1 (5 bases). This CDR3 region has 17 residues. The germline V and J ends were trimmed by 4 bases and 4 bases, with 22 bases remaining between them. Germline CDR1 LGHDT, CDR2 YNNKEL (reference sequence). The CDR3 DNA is TGTGCCAGCAGCCGAGGGGACCTAGCTCCCCGAGTCTATGGCTACACCTTC. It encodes CASSRGDLAPRVYGYTF.

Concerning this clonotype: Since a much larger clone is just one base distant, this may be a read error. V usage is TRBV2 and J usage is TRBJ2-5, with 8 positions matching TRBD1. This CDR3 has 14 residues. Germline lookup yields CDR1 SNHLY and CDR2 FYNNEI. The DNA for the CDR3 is TGTGCCAGCACCGGGACAGGCGGCCTGGAGACCCAGTGCTTC. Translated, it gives CASTGTGGLETQCF.

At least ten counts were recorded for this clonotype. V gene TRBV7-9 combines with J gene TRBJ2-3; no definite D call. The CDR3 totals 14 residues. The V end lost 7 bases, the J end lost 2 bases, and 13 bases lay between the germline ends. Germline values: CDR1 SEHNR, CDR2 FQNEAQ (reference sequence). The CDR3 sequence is CASTPETYTDTQYF. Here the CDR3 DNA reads TGTGCCAGCACCCCGGAGACGTACACAGATACGCAGTATTTT.

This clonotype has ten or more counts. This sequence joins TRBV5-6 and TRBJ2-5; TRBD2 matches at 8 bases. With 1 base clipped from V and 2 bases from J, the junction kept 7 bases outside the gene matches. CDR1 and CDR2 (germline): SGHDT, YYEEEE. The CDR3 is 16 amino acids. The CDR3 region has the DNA TGTGCCAGCAGCTTGTGGAGCGGGAGTGATCAAGAGACCCAGTACTTC. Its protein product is CASSLWSGSDQETQYF.